The 5 T cell receptor beta chains below all came from one sample that was sequenced in a study of blood T cell repertoires in COVID-19. Repertoires were generated with immunoSEQ multiplex PCR, while TCRdb's copy carries only in-frame clones and drops some. The sample includes around 280,000 clones, under 90% seen only once; the top ten take over 8.5%. Sequences were obtained from peripheral blood. Receptor source: a woman in her thirties with COVID-19, enrolled during active disease.

The genes are TRBV29-1 and TRBJ2-1, with 15 bases lining up with TRBD2. This CDR3 is 18 amino acids long. The junction had 11 bases not matched to a gene; V was cut back by 0 bases and J by 8 bases. From germline, CDR1 is SQVTM and CDR2 ANQGSEA. The CDR3 DNA follows: TGCAGCGTTGAAGATCTTGTGGGACTAGCGGGGGGCCAAGATGAGCAGTTCTTC. Residues: CSVEDLVGLAGGQDEQFF.

The chain recombines TRBV4-1 with TRBJ2-1; 11 bases map to TRBD2. Germline CDR1 MGHRA, CDR2 YSYEKL. CDR3 length equals 18 residues. Losses at the gene ends were 0 bases for V and 8 bases for J; bases not matched to a gene: 12. The CDR3 DNA reads TGCGCCAGCAGCCAAGACCCCCGCTTAGCGGGGGGGCTCGATGAGCAGTTCTTC. This sequence encodes CASSQDPRLAGGLDEQFF.

This sequence joins TRBV12-5 and TRBJ1-2, with a tentative D call TRBD1 (5 bases). This CDR3 is built from 16 residues. Trimming took off 0 bases at V and 7 bases at J, with 18 bases between the two ends. CDR1 LGHNT and CDR2 FRNRAP come from the germline V gene. CDR3 residues: CASGLVQEWKKLGYTF. The DNA for the CDR3 is TGTGCTAGTGGTTTGGTACAGGAGTGGAAGAAGCTTGGCTACACCTTC.

For this clone: At one end the junction does not follow the germline gene, possibly because of a read error. The chain has TRBV4-1 and TRBJ2-7; 7 bases match TRBD2. The CDR3 covers 16 residues. The germline CDR1 and CDR2 sequences are MGHRA and YSYEKL. Here the CDR3 reads CASSQGGGKNSHEQYF. The CDR3 nucleotides are TGCGCCAGCAGCCAAGGGGGGGGGAAAAACTCCCACGAGCAGTACTTC.

The V and J genes are TRBV20-1 and TRBJ2-5, with a possible D match to TRBD2 (7 bases). The V end was cut by 3 bases, the J end by 2 bases, with 13 bases between. Germline values: CDR1 DFQATT, CDR2 SNEGSKA (reference sequence). This CDR3 is built from 14 residues. The CDR3 loop is CSASSGGSQETQYF. The CDR3 coding sequence is TGCAGTGCTAGTTCGGGGGGCTCACAAGAGACCCAGTACTTC.